This entry concerns a single TCR beta chain. The antigen is not known. V shed 7 bases and J 9 bases; nucleotides not matched to a gene: 12. The CDR3 runs to 14 residues. Germline values: CDR1 SEHNR, CDR2 FQNEAQ (reference sequence). This sample is part of a study of molecular identifiers for immune sequencing clone quantification. TCRdb analysed the PCR reads with MiXCR anew, one entry per CDR3 protein. There are fewer than 350,000 distinct CDR3 sequences in the sample; under 25% occur only once, and roughly 0.7% lies in the top ten. Regarding the study as a whole: Researchers reportedly could pick up spiked Jurkat TCR RNA from one cell mixed into about a million naive cells. The share of molecules held by clones above 20 RNA copies was over 97% in effector cells and under 1% in naive cells.

The sequence was obtained from a human donor in good health. Some libraries in this study had Jurkat cell RNA spiked in. Sequencing was performed on naive CD8+ T cells from blood, with Jurkat cell RNA spiked in. Subset denoted: FACS-sorted CD8+CD4-CCR7+CD45RA+ naive T cells. The chain joins TRBV7-9 to TRBJ2-4; 7 bases are shared with TRBD1. CDR3 nucleotide sequence: TGTGCCAGCAACACAGGGGATCAAAGGGGCATTCAGTACTTC. Translated: CASNTGDQRGIQYF.